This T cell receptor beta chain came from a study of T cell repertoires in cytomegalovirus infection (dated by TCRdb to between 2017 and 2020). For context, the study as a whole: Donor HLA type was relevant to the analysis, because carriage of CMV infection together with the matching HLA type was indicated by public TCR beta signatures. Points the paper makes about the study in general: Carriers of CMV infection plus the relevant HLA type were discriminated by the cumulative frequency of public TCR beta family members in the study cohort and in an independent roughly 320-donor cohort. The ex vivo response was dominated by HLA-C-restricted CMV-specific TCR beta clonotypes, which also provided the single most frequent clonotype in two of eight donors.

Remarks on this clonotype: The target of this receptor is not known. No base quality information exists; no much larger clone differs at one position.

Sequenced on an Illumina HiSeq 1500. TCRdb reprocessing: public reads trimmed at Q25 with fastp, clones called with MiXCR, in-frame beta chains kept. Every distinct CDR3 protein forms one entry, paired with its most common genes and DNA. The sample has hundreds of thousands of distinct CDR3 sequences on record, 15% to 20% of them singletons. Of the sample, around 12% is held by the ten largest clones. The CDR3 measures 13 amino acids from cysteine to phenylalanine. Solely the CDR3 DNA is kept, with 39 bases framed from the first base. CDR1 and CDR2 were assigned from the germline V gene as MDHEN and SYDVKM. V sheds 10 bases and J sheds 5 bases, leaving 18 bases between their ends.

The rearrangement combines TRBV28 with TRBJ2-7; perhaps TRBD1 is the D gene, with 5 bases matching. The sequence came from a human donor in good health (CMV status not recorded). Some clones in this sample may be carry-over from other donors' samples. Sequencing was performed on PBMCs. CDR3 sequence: CATSNQGRNEQYF. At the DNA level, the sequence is TGTGCCACTTCTAACCAGGGTCGTAACGAGCAGTACTTC.